A selection of T cell receptor beta chains follows, all from one sample in a study of blood T cell repertoires in COVID-19. Generated by immunoSEQ multiplex PCR, the TCRdb table keeps only in-frame clones and is missing some. The sample consists of about 200,000 clones, about 83% of them appearing once. What was sequenced was peripheral blood. Source of these receptors: a woman in her 70s with active or convalescent COVID-19. The CDR3 runs from the conserved cysteine through the conserved F or W. D genes are given only for firm matches.

v_gene	d_gene	j_gene	CDR3nt	CDR3aa
TRBV3-1/TRBV3-2	TRBD2	TRBJ2-7	TGTGCCAGCAGCCGCCAGCCGAGCGGGGGCCCCCACGAGCAGTACTTC	CASSRQPSGGPHEQYF
TRBV13	TRBD1	TRBJ1-1	TGTGCCAGCAGCCCGGGGACAGGGGAAGCTTTCTTT	CASSPGTGEAFF
TRBV5-1	TRBD2	TRBJ2-1	TGCGCCAGCAGCTTTCCGGGACTAGCGACAAGGAATGAGCAGTTCTTC	CASSFPGLATRNEQFF
TRBV5-1	-	TRBJ2-1	TGCGCCAGCAGCTTGTCGGGGGCCTACAATGAGCAGTTCTTC	CASSLSGAYNEQFF
TRBV14	-	TRBJ1-2	TGTGCCAGCAGCCAAGGAACAGGGCCATATGGCTACACCTTC	CASSQGTGPYGYTF
TRBV6-1	-	TRBJ1-2	TGTGCCAGCAGTGGACGACAGCTCTCCCTTTACGATGGCTACACCTTC	CASSGRQLSLYDGYTF
TRBV5-4	TRBD2	TRBJ2-2	TGTGCCAGCAGCTTCTCACTAGCGGGGAACACCGGGGAGCTGTTTTTT	CASSFSLAGNTGELFF
TRBV18	TRBD2	TRBJ2-1	TGTGCCAGCCGGACTAGCGGGAACCTTTACAATGAGCAGTTCTTC	CASRTSGNLYNEQFF
TRBV18	TRBD1	TRBJ1-4	TGTGCCAGCTCTCCACAGGGGACTAATGAAAAACTGTTTTTT	CASSPQGTNEKLFF
TRBV24-1	TRBD2	TRBJ2-1	TGTGCCACCAGTGACACCGGGACTAGCAATGAGCAGTTCTTC	CATSDTGTSNEQFF
TRBV18	-	TRBJ2-1	TGTGCCAGCTCACGCGACACAAACTCCTACAATGAGCAGTTCTTC	CASSRDTNSYNEQFF
TRBV5-1	-	TRBJ2-1	TGCGCCAGCAGCCTTGCTCGCCCAGGGCAGTTCTTC	CASSLARPGQFF
TRBV4-2	TRBD2	TRBJ2-1	TGTGCCAGCAGCCACATACCATCTAGCGGGAGTTCGTACAATGAGCAGTTCTTC	CASSHIPSSGSSYNEQFF
TRBV7-9	TRBD1	TRBJ2-7	TGTGCCAGCAGCCCCCGACAGGGGGTTGGGATCTACGAGCAGTACTTC	CASSPRQGVGIYEQYF
TRBV10-1	TRBD1	TRBJ1-2	TGCGCCAGCAGTGAGCCGGGACAGGGGGACTATGGCTACACCTTC	CASSEPGQGDYGYTF
TRBV4-1	TRBD2	TRBJ2-1	TGCGCCAGCAGGCGGAGTCGGGAGGGCGGCGACAATGAGCAGTTCTTC	CASRRSREGGDNEQFF
TRBV7-9	TRBD1	TRBJ1-2	TGTGCCAGCAGCCCACGGGGACAGCCTGACTATGGCTACACCTTC	CASSPRGQPDYGYTF
TRBV5-6	-	TRBJ2-4	TGTGCCAGCAGCCGGACAATATTGGCCAAAAACATTCAGTACTTC	CASSRTILAKNIQYF
TRBV2	TRBD1	TRBJ2-6	TGTGCCAGCAGTCAAAACAGGGGTGGGGCCAACGTCCTGACTTTC	CASSQNRGGANVLTF
TRBV5-1	TRBD2	TRBJ2-5	TGCGCCAGCAGTCTGAGGGCGGGAGCGGAGACCCAGTACTTC	CASSLRAGAETQYF
TRBV5-1	-	TRBJ2-5	TGCGCCAGCAGCTCCGGCACGGGGGACCGGGAGACCCAGTACTTC	CASSSGTGDRETQYF
TRBV19	TRBD1	TRBJ2-7	TGTGCCAGTAGTGCAACCCGACAGGGGGCTAACGAGCAGTACTTC	CASSATRQGANEQYF
TRBV19	-	TRBJ2-6	TGTGCCAGTAGTATAGGAGGGGGCTCTGGGGCCAACGTCCTGACTTTC	CASSIGGGSGANVLTF
TRBV29-1	-	TRBJ2-2	TGCAGCGTGAGACTGCTCACCGGGGAGCTGTTTTTT	CSVRLLTGELFF
TRBV11-2	-	TRBJ2-1	TGTGCCAGCAGGAAGGGGGGTGACAGGGCAGCCTACAATGAGCAGTTCTTC	CASRKGGDRAAYNEQFF
TRBV4-2	-	TRBJ2-7	TGTGCCAGCAGCCAAGACCCCGGTTCTTCCTCGGAGGTGCAGTACTTC	CASSQDPGSSSEVQYF
TRBV27	-	TRBJ2-7	TGTGCCAGCAGTTTTAGTTCGGGGGACAGCTCCTACGAGCAGTACTTC	CASSFSSGDSSYEQYF
TRBV14	-	TRBJ2-2	TGTGCCAGCAGAAAAAACAGGGACACCGGGGAGCTGTTTTTT	CASRKNRDTGELFF